These T cell receptor beta chains were read from a single sample in a study of beta chain features in type 1 diabetes. Data came from immunoSEQ multiplex PCR; TCRdb stores just in-frame clones and leaves some out. The sample lists hundreds of thousands of clones; over 11% were seen once. The sample was naive CD4+ T cells from blood. All receptors derive from a man between 18 and 29 years old with type 1 diabetes. Both conserved end residues are part of each CDR3. Fields, in order: D gene, clone size, J gene, V gene, CDR3 DNA, CDR3 protein. D genes are given only for firm matches. Size tells how often a clone was seen (once, few, many) or the class of an expanded clone, and some rows leave it out.

D gene: -; clone size: few; J gene: TRBJ2-5; V gene: TRBV10-3; CDR3 DNA: TGTGCCATCAGTGGGGTTGGGGAGACCCAGTACTTC; CDR3 protein: CAISGVGETQYF
D gene: -; clone size: -; J gene: TRBJ1-4; V gene: TRBV7-9; CDR3 DNA: TGTGCCAGCAGCTCACGCAAGGGAGGAACTAATGAAAAACTGTTTTTT; CDR3 protein: CASSSRKGGTNEKLFF
D gene: -; clone size: few; J gene: TRBJ1-1; V gene: TRBV19; CDR3 DNA: TGTGCCAGCCAGGGATTGGGGGTTGGGACTGAAGCTTTCTTT; CDR3 protein: CASQGLGVGTEAFF
D gene: -; clone size: -; J gene: TRBJ2-7; V gene: TRBV9; CDR3 DNA: TGTGCCAGCGGAGGGCTAGCGTACTACGAGCAGTACTTC; CDR3 protein: CASGGLAYYEQYF
D gene: -; clone size: few; J gene: TRBJ2-7; V gene: TRBV7-6; CDR3 DNA: TGTGCCAGCAGCTTATCCAGCGAGCAGTACTTC; CDR3 protein: CASSLSSEQYF
D gene: -; clone size: once; J gene: TRBJ2-5; V gene: TRBV6-1; CDR3 DNA: TGTGCCAGCAGTGGCCCAAGGGGACCCCAAGAGACCCAGTACTTC; CDR3 protein: CASSGPRGPQETQYF
D gene: -; clone size: few; J gene: TRBJ2-5; V gene: TRBV5-1; CDR3 DNA: TGCGCCAGCAGCTTGGCACCTACAGAGACCCAGTACTTC; CDR3 protein: CASSLAPTETQYF
D gene: TRBD1; clone size: -; J gene: TRBJ2-5; V gene: TRBV28; CDR3 DNA: TGTGCCAGCAGTGCGGGACAGGGTGCCTGGGAGACCCAGTACTTC; CDR3 protein: CASSAGQGAWETQYF
D gene: -; clone size: -; J gene: TRBJ2-2; V gene: TRBV7-3; CDR3 DNA: TGTGCCAGCAGCTTAATTGTGGGCACCGGGGAGCTGTTTTTT; CDR3 protein: CASSLIVGTGELFF
D gene: TRBD1; clone size: few; J gene: TRBJ2-7; V gene: TRBV29-1; CDR3 DNA: TGCAGCGTGGTCCAGACAGGGTCTTTGGTCGAGCAGTACTTC; CDR3 protein: CSVVQTGSLVEQYF
D gene: -; clone size: few; J gene: TRBJ1-5; V gene: TRBV7-2; CDR3 DNA: TGTGCCAGCAGCCTCTTCGAGTGGGGAAGTAGCAATCAGCCCCAGCATTTT; CDR3 protein: CASSLFEWGSSNQPQHF
D gene: -; clone size: few; J gene: TRBJ1-2; V gene: TRBV29-1; CDR3 DNA: TGCAGCCCTGGGCATGGCTACACCTTC; CDR3 protein: CSPGHGYTF
D gene: -; clone size: -; J gene: TRBJ2-5; V gene: TRBV6-5; CDR3 DNA: TGTGCCAGCAGTCGGGGGGCGGAGACCCAGTACTTC; CDR3 protein: CASSRGAETQYF
D gene: -; clone size: -; J gene: TRBJ2-1; V gene: TRBV10-3; CDR3 DNA: TGTGCCATCAGTGAGTCAGCGGGTGAGCAGTTCTTC; CDR3 protein: CAISESAGEQFF
D gene: TRBD2; clone size: few; J gene: TRBJ2-1; V gene: TRBV2; CDR3 DNA: TGTGCCAGCAGTGCGGCTAGCGGGAGTAAGGGTGAGCAGTTCTTC; CDR3 protein: CASSAASGSKGEQFF
D gene: -; clone size: -; J gene: TRBJ1-2; V gene: TRBV7-2; CDR3 DNA: TGTGCCAGCAGCTCGTACAGGGATAACTATGGCTACACCTTC; CDR3 protein: CASSSYRDNYGYTF
D gene: -; clone size: few; J gene: TRBJ1-1; V gene: TRBV29-1; CDR3 DNA: TGCAGCGTTCGGGGGGGTAACACTGAAGCTTTCTTT; CDR3 protein: CSVRGGNTEAFF
D gene: -; clone size: few; J gene: TRBJ1-4; V gene: TRBV12-2; CDR3 DNA: TGTGCAAGTTCGGGACCGAGAAATGAAAAACTGTTTTTT; CDR3 protein: CASSGPRNEKLFF
D gene: -; clone size: few; J gene: TRBJ2-5; V gene: TRBV7-2; CDR3 DNA: TGTGCCAGCAGCTCTCGGGGGGCTCACCAAGAGACCCAGTACTTC; CDR3 protein: CASSSRGAHQETQYF
D gene: -; clone size: -; J gene: TRBJ2-7; V gene: TRBV9; CDR3 DNA: TGTGCCAGCAGCGTAGGGGGCACTAGCTCCTACGAGCAGTACTTC; CDR3 protein: CASSVGGTSSYEQYF
D gene: TRBD2; clone size: -; J gene: TRBJ2-2; V gene: TRBV7-8; CDR3 DNA: TGTGCCAGCAGCTCCGGGGGGAGCGCGAACACCGGGGAGCTGTTTTTT; CDR3 protein: CASSSGGSANTGELFF
D gene: TRBD2; clone size: -; J gene: TRBJ2-5; V gene: TRBV30; CDR3 DNA: TGTGCCTGGAGCCCGGGACTAGCGGGAGTTGAGACCCAGTACTTC; CDR3 protein: CAWSPGLAGVETQYF
D gene: -; clone size: few; J gene: TRBJ1-5; V gene: TRBV7-2; CDR3 DNA: TGTGCCAGCAGCCCCTCGGGGTTAAGCAATCAGCCCCAGCATTTT; CDR3 protein: CASSPSGLSNQPQHF
D gene: TRBD2; clone size: -; J gene: TRBJ2-3; V gene: TRBV5-1; CDR3 DNA: TGCGCCAGCAGCACCACTAGCGGGATCCGAGGTGGCACAGATACGCAGTATTTT; CDR3 protein: CASSTTSGIRGGTDTQYF
D gene: -; clone size: few; J gene: TRBJ1-1; V gene: TRBV25-1; CDR3 DNA: TGTGCCAGCAGTGACTTTACCGGGACCCCGAACACTGAAGCTTTCTTT; CDR3 protein: CASSDFTGTPNTEAFF
D gene: TRBD1; clone size: few; J gene: TRBJ2-7; V gene: TRBV27; CDR3 DNA: TGTGCCAGTAGACAGGGAAATTTCTACGAGCAGTACTTC; CDR3 protein: CASRQGNFYEQYF
D gene: -; clone size: few; J gene: TRBJ1-2; V gene: TRBV5-1; CDR3 DNA: TGCGCCAGCAGCTTGCAGGGGCAAGTCTATGGCTACACCTTC; CDR3 protein: CASSLQGQVYGYTF
D gene: TRBD2; clone size: -; J gene: TRBJ2-5; V gene: TRBV4-1; CDR3 DNA: TGCGCCAGCAGCCGGGTCGGACTAGCGGGCAGTACCCAGTACTTC; CDR3 protein: CASSRVGLAGSTQYF
D gene: -; clone size: -; J gene: TRBJ2-7; V gene: TRBV7-2; CDR3 DNA: TGTGCCAGCAGCTTTCCCGGGACAATGTCGTACGAGCAGTACTTC; CDR3 protein: CASSFPGTMSYEQYF
D gene: -; clone size: -; J gene: TRBJ2-1; V gene: TRBV2; CDR3 DNA: TGTGCCAGCAGTGAAGACCGGGTGGGGGATAATGAGCAGTTCTTC; CDR3 protein: CASSEDRVGDNEQFF
D gene: TRBD2; clone size: -; J gene: TRBJ2-5; V gene: TRBV7-7; CDR3 DNA: TGTGCTAGCACCCTCGGGCCTAGCGGAAACAGGCGGGTGGAGACCCAGTACTTC; CDR3 protein: CASTLGPSGNRRVETQYF
D gene: TRBD1; clone size: few; J gene: TRBJ2-6; V gene: TRBV30; CDR3 DNA: TGTGCCTTTGGACAGGGAGGCTCTGGGGCCAACGTCCTGACTTTC; CDR3 protein: CAFGQGGSGANVLTF
D gene: -; clone size: few; J gene: TRBJ1-5; V gene: TRBV28; CDR3 DNA: TGTGCCAGCAGGGAGGGAACGACACAGCCCCAGCATTTT; CDR3 protein: CASREGTTQPQHF
D gene: TRBD1; clone size: few; J gene: TRBJ2-4; V gene: TRBV19; CDR3 DNA: TGTGCCAGTAGCCTGACAGGGGCAAAAAACATTCAGTACTTC; CDR3 protein: CASSLTGAKNIQYF
D gene: -; clone size: -; J gene: TRBJ1-3; V gene: TRBV29-1; CDR3 DNA: TGCAGCGTTACCGGGAGCTCTGGAAACACCATATATTTT; CDR3 protein: CSVTGSSGNTIYF
D gene: TRBD1; clone size: few; J gene: TRBJ2-7; V gene: TRBV25-1; CDR3 DNA: TGTGCCAGCAGCGCAAGACAGGGGATCGCCTACGAGCAGTACTTC; CDR3 protein: CASSARQGIAYEQYF
D gene: TRBD1; clone size: few; J gene: TRBJ1-5; V gene: TRBV30; CDR3 DNA: TGTGCCTGGAGTTATAACAGGGGTTCAGAGCCCCAGCATTTT; CDR3 protein: CAWSYNRGSEPQHF
D gene: -; clone size: few; J gene: TRBJ2-2; V gene: TRBV27; CDR3 DNA: TGTGCCAGCAGTTCCAGGATCGCGGGCGGGGAGCTGTTTTTT; CDR3 protein: CASSSRIAGGELFF
D gene: -; clone size: -; J gene: TRBJ2-2; V gene: TRBV29-1; CDR3 DNA: TGCAGCGTCAGATGGGGACCCAACACCGGGGAGCTGTTTTTT; CDR3 protein: CSVRWGPNTGELFF
D gene: -; clone size: few; J gene: TRBJ2-5; V gene: TRBV19; CDR3 DNA: TGTGCCAGTAGTGTGGACGGGTACCAAGAGACCCAGTACTTC; CDR3 protein: CASSVDGYQETQYF
D gene: -; clone size: -; J gene: TRBJ2-7; V gene: TRBV28; CDR3 DNA: TGTGCCAGCAGTTTAGTCGGGGTCGACGAGCAGTACTTC; CDR3 protein: CASSLVGVDEQYF
D gene: -; clone size: -; J gene: TRBJ2-1; V gene: TRBV2; CDR3 DNA: TGTGCCAGCAGACCCGGTGTTGGGCAGTTCTTC; CDR3 protein: CASRPGVGQFF
D gene: TRBD2; clone size: -; J gene: TRBJ2-2; V gene: TRBV15; CDR3 DNA: TGTGCCACCAGCGGAAGACTAGCGGGGAACACCGGGGAGCTGTTTTTT; CDR3 protein: CATSGRLAGNTGELFF
D gene: -; clone size: -; J gene: TRBJ1-1; V gene: TRBV5-1; CDR3 DNA: TGCGCCAGCAGCACGCAAGAGAACACTGAAGCTTTCTTT; CDR3 protein: CASSTQENTEAFF
D gene: -; clone size: few; J gene: TRBJ2-2; V gene: TRBV19; CDR3 DNA: TGTGCCAGTAGTATCCATTACAGGATTCCGAACACCGGGGAGCTGTTTTTT; CDR3 protein: CASSIHYRIPNTGELFF